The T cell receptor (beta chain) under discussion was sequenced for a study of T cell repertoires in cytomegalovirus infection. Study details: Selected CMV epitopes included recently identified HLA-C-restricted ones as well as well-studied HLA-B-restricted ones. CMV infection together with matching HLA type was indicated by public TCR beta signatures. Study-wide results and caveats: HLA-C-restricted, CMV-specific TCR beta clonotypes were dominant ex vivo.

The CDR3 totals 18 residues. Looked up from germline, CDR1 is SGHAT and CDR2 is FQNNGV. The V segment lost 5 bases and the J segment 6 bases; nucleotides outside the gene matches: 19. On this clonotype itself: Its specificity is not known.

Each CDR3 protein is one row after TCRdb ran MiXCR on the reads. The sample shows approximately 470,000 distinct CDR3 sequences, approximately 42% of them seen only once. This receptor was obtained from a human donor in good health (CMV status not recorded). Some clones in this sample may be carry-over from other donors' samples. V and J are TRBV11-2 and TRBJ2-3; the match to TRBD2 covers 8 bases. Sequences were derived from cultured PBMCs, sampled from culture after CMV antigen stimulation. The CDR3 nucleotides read TGTGCCAGCAGCCGACGCCCCTCTACAGCGGGAGAAGCGGATACGCAGTATTTT. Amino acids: CASSRRPSTAGEADTQYF.